The TCR beta chain described here comes from a study of blood T cells in healthy people across ages. General observations from the study: With unsorted PBMCs, a conclusive comparison of naive versus antigen-experienced cells was not possible. Diversity of TCR beta per million T cells declined in a roughly linear way with age.

Aged about 6 to 95, donors were systemically healthy Caucasians from Russia. The amount of total RNA extracted per sample was at least 5.5 micrograms. Primers used in a second PCR of about 7 to 12 cycles were a sample-barcoded 5' primer and a J-beta primer mix. TCRdb ran MiXCR on the 5' RACE reads and lists one entry per CDR3 protein. The sample carries 800,000 to 1,300,000 distinct CDR3 sequences, about 23% recorded once. This CDR3 is 15 amino acids long. V gave up 5 bases and J gave up 1 base; unmatched junction bases: 8. Germline CDR1 and CDR2: DFQATT and SNEGSKA (reference sequence). Of note for this clonotype: The antigen is unknown.

This sample also appeared in a second study, on T cells of mothers and their children.

Sequencing was done on a sample of blood. The TCR originated in a girl aged 2-9 years in good health. The chain employs TRBV20-1 and TRBJ1-1, with 9 bases fitting TRBD1. The CDR3 DNA is TGCAGTGCTCCGACAGGGGGAGGTTGGAACACTGAAGCTTTCTTT. Its protein is CSAPTGGGWNTEAFF.